This T cell receptor (beta chain) is from a study of blood T cells in healthy people across ages. Study results and limitations: A strong correlation was seen between TCR beta diversity and naive T cell percentage.

A sample-barcoded 5' primer and a J-beta primer mix were used in a second PCR of roughly 7 to 11 cycles. From each sample, at least 3 million paired-end reads containing CDR3 were obtained. TCRdb independently ran MiXCR on the 5' RACE reads; one entry per CDR3 protein. The repertoire holds 700,000 or so distinct CDR3 sequences, with around two fifths as singletons. For this clonotype: Antigen unknown.

The CDR3 has 14 residues. Germline V gives CDR1 SGHAT, CDR2 FQNNGV. This TCR was sampled from a man older than 75 in good health. The specimen sequenced was blood. The chain has TRBV11-2 and TRBJ2-5, with 7 bases that match TRBD1. With the DNA end fitting TRBJ2-7 better, the J assignment may be wrong. CDR3 residues: CASSVRQGDYEQYF. The CDR3 nucleotides are TGTGCCAGCAGCGTGAGACAGGGAGACTACGAGCAGTACTTC.